This entry lists 25 T cell receptor beta chains sequenced from one sample in a study of shared clonotypes between healthy human individuals. The table came from immunoSEQ multiplex PCR; TCRdb's copy has only in-frame clones and leaves some out. The sample records over a million clones, around 76% being singletons. Sequenced material: memory CD4+ T cells sorted from blood. Subset indicated: CD45RA-negative fraction. The receptors were gathered from a young man in good health.

V usage is TRBV18 and J usage is TRBJ1-1; TRBD1 matches 7 bases. From germline, CDR1 is KGHSH and CDR2 LQKENI. This CDR3 contains 16 residues. With V trimmed by 3 bases and J by 1 base, 8 bases remained unmatched. The CDR3: CASSPIVGGRNTEAFF. Written as DNA, the CDR3 is TGTGCCAGCTCACCCATCGTAGGGGGCAGGAACACTGAAGCTTTCTTT.

The CDR3 reads CASRLDRGSPLHF. The CDR3 DNA reads TGTGCCAGCCGATTGGACAGGGGATCACCCCTCCACTTT. This chain connects TRBV6-5 to TRBJ1-6; TRBD1 agrees at 9 bases. CDR3 size: 13 residues. Germline V lookup: CDR1 MNHEY, CDR2 SVGAGI. V was clipped by 8 bases and J by 10 bases; unmatched bases: 6.

This clone was counted a single time. The gene calls are TRBV2 and TRBJ2-1; D gene ambiguous. V was pared by 1 base and J by 0 bases, with 10 bases between. The CDR3 is 16 residues long. Germline lookup yields CDR1 SNHLY and CDR2 FYNNEI. CDR3: CASSEGRLSSYNEQFF. The CDR3 nucleotides are TGTGCCAGCAGTGAAGGGCGGCTCAGCTCCTACAATGAGCAGTTCTTC.

The genes are TRBV10-1 and TRBJ2-3, with a possible D match to TRBD1 (6 bases). The CDR3 extends over 12 amino acids. V was pared by 4 bases and J by 6 bases, with 8 bases between. Germline V CDR1 and CDR2: WNHNN, SYGVQD (reference sequence). The CDR3 DNA reads as TGCGCCAGCAGTGCCACAGGGGATACGCAGTATTTT. This codes for CASSATGDTQYF.

The chain employs TRBV2 and TRBJ2-3, with 10 bases matching TRBD1. V was pared by 8 bases and J by 3 bases, with 5 bases of the junction left unmatched. Germline lookup yields CDR1 SNHLY and CDR2 FYNNEI. This CDR3 region has 14 residues. This CDR3 reads CASWDRGRTDTQYF. The CDR3 DNA reads TGTGCCAGCTGGGACAGGGGAAGGACAGATACGCAGTATTTT. Looking up the rest from reference TRBV2 and TRBJ2-3 gives the full variable domain: EPEVTQTPSHQVTQMGQEVILRCVPISNHLYFYWYRQILGQKVEFLVSFYNNEISEKSEIFDDQFSVERPDGSNFTLKIRSTKLEDSAMYFCASWDRGRTDTQYFGPGTRLTVL.

With regard to this clone: This same CDR3 is encoded by further DNA sequences in the sample. The chain combines TRBV5-1 with TRBJ2-3; D is ambiguous. The CDR3 sequence is 12 residues long. Germline-derived CDR1 and CDR2 are SGHRS and YFSETQ. Trimming stripped 0 bases from V and 5 bases from J, with 4 bases between. The CDR3 is CASSLEGDTQYF. In DNA, the CDR3 is TGCGCCAGCAGCTTGGAGGGAGATACGCAGTATTTT.

The chain has TRBV18 and TRBJ1-1, with TRBD1 matching over 7 bases. After removal of 6 bases from V and 3 bases from J, the junction contained 4 bases not matched to a gene. The CDR3 totals 13 residues. CDR1 KGHSH and CDR2 LQKENI come from the germline V gene. The CDR3 sequence: CASSLGQHTEAFF. The CDR3 region has the DNA TGTGCCAGCTCGCTGGGACAGCACACTGAAGCTTTCTTT. The full variable domain, completed using reference TRBV18 and TRBJ1-1, is NAGVMQNPRHLVRRRGQEARLRCSPMKGHSHVYWYRQLPEEGLKFMVYLQKENIIDESGMPKERFSAEFPKEGPSILRIQQVVRGDSAAYFCASSLGQHTEAFFGQGTRLTVV.

The rearrangement uses TRBV27 and TRBJ1-2; 7 bases map to TRBD1. Germline assignment: CDR1 MNHEY and CDR2 SMNVEV (reference sequence). The CDR3 runs 13 residues. V shed 7 bases, J shed 4 bases, and the junction held 6 bases outside the gene matches. CDR3 sequence (DNA): TGTGCCAGCAAAACAGGGGTCGCCTATGGCTACACCTTC. Translated: CASKTGVAYGYTF.

The rearrangement uses TRBV5-4 and TRBJ1-2; D call uncertain. This CDR3 comprises 15 residues. V lost 2 bases and J lost 2, with 13 bases in between. CDR1 is SGHNT, CDR2 YYREEE, per germline (reference sequence). CDR3 DNA: TGTGCCAGCAGCTTAGGGCCGGACGGCAACTATGGCTACACCTTC. Protein sequence: CASSLGPDGNYGYTF.

J is TRBJ1-2 and V is TRBV5-8; 9 bases are shared with TRBD1. This CDR3 has 14 residues. Trimming at V came to 4 bases and at J to 4 bases, leaving 5 bases not matched to a gene. Germline V gene lookup returns CDR1 SGHTS and CDR2 YDEGEE. The CDR3: CASSRTGGAYGYTF. The CDR3 DNA is TGTGCCAGCAGCCGTACAGGGGGCGCCTATGGCTACACCTTC.

This sequence joins TRBV5-1 and TRBJ1-4; maybe TRBD1 (5 bases). The CDR3 runs 14 residues. CDR1 and CDR2 from the germline V gene are SGHRS and YFSETQ. V gave up 4 bases and J gave up 5 bases, with 12 bases separating them. The CDR3 DNA reads TGCGCCAGCAGCGCCCAGGGAGGGAATGAAAAACTGTTTTTT. Its protein is CASSAQGGNEKLFF.

The genes are TRBV5-1 and TRBJ2-7; TRBD2 matches 9 bases. The CDR3 length is 17 residues. V shed 1 base and J 2 bases; nucleotides not matched to a gene: 10. Germline loops: CDR1 SGHRS, CDR2 YFSETQ. This chain's CDR3 is CASSLQGTSGFAYEQYF. The CDR3 nucleotides are TGCGCCAGCAGCTTGCAAGGCACTAGCGGGTTTGCCTACGAGCAGTACTTC.

This rearrangement joins TRBV5-1 to TRBJ1-3; a weak D match, TRBD1 (5 bases). V was cut by 0 bases and J by 6 bases, with 13 bases left in between. Germline CDR1 and CDR2: SGHRS and YFSETQ. This CDR3 spans 15 amino acids. CDR3 protein: CASSLEAQGANTIYF. In nucleotides, the CDR3 is TGCGCCAGCAGCTTGGAAGCGCAGGGAGCAAACACCATATATTTT. The whole variable domain, remainder taken from reference TRBV5-1 and TRBJ1-3, is KAGVTQTPRYLIKTRGQQVTLSCSPISGHRSVSWYQQTPGQGLQFLFEYFSETQRNKGNFPGRFSGRQFSNSRSEMNVSTLELGDSALYLCASSLEAQGANTIYFGEGSWLTVV.

This rearrangement joins TRBV10-3 to TRBJ1-5; D might be TRBD1 (5 bases). The germline CDR1 and CDR2 sequences are ENHRY and SYGVKD. The CDR3 has 13 amino acids. V gave up 9 bases and J gave up 5 bases, with 14 bases separating them. This CDR3 reads CAMGGGGDQPQHF. DNA of the CDR3: TGTGCCATGGGGGGGGGTGGAGATCAGCCCCAGCATTTT.

A remark on this clone: In the same sample, other DNA sequences code for this CDR3. The chain links TRBV7-2 to TRBJ2-7; maybe TRBD1 (6 bases). V was clipped by 2 bases and J by 1 base, with 6 bases between them. The CDR3 is 13 residues long. Germline V gene sequence: CDR1 SGHTA, CDR2 FQGNSA. The CDR3 DNA reads TGTGCCAGCAGCTTAAGGGGGTCCTACGAGCAGTACTTC. Encoded protein: CASSLRGSYEQYF. The variable domain in full, completed from reference TRBV7-2 and TRBJ2-7, reads GAGVSQSPSNKVTEKGKDVELRCDPISGHTALYWYRQSLGQGLEFLIYFQGNSAPDKSGLPSDRFSAERTGGSVSTLTIQRTQQEDSAVYLCASSLRGSYEQYFGPGTRLTVT.

This clone has just a few counts. The chain joins TRBV9 to TRBJ2-3; TRBD2 agrees at 7 bases. The germline gives CDR1 SGDLS, CDR2 YYNGEE. V gave up 2 bases and J gave up 7 bases; unmatched junction bases: 13. The CDR3 sequence is 16 residues long. In DNA, the CDR3 is TGTGCCAGCAGCGTCTCGGGGGGAAGCCTCCGAAATACGCAGTATTTT. As protein: CASSVSGGSLRNTQYF.

The chain employs TRBV6-1 and TRBJ1-1, with 8 bases that match TRBD1. J was trimmed by 6 bases and V by 11 bases; bases with no gene match: 11. Germline V lookup: CDR1 MNHNS, CDR2 SASEGT. The CDR3 has 13 residues. Here the CDR3 reads CASQGQGASEAFF. CDR3 DNA: TGTGCCTCGCAAGGGCAGGGGGCCTCTGAAGCTTTCTTT.

The rearrangement joins TRBV6-1 to TRBJ1-3, with D perhaps TRBD1 (5 bases). There are 15 residues in the CDR3. V shed 6 bases and J shed 9 bases, with 21 bases lying between them. CDR1 is MNHNS and CDR2 is SASEGT in the germline V gene. The CDR3: CASRGRAERGGTIYF. CDR3 nucleotide sequence: TGTGCCAGCAGGGGCAGGGCCGAGCGGGGTGGCACCATATATTTT.

This clone has just one count. The identical CDR3 is also encoded by other nucleotide sequences in the sample. The chain recombines TRBV5-1 with TRBJ2-5; 9 positions agree with TRBD1. Germline CDR1 SGHRS, CDR2 YFSETQ. The junction had 6 bases not matched to a gene; V was cut back by 4 bases and J by 5 bases. The CDR3 is 14 residues long. CDR3 region: CASSQQGAGETQYF. The CDR3 bases are TGCGCCAGCAGCCAACAGGGGGCGGGGGAGACCCAGTACTTC. The variable domain in full, completed from reference TRBV5-1 and TRBJ2-5, reads KAGVTQTPRYLIKTRGQQVTLSCSPISGHRSVSWYQQTPGQGLQFLFEYFSETQRNKGNFPGRFSGRQFSNSRSEMNVSTLELGDSALYLCASSQQGAGETQYFGPGTRLLVL.

This chain joins TRBV15 and TRBJ2-1; D is perhaps TRBD1 (6 bases). CDR3 length: 15 amino acids. The V gene's germline CDR1 is LNHNV and CDR2 YYDKDF (reference sequence). The ends were cut back, 5 bases at V and 2 bases at J, with 13 bases in the middle. DNA of the CDR3: TGTGCCACCAGCCCAGGGGAGTCAGCCTACAATGAGCAGTTCTTC. Encoded protein: CATSPGESAYNEQFF.

The chain has TRBV5-1 and TRBJ2-7; 7 nucleotides agree with TRBD2. The CDR3 is 15 amino acids. After removal of 0 bases from V and 5 bases from J, the junction contained 8 bases not matched to a gene. Germline V gene data show CDR1 as SGHRS and CDR2 as YFSETQ. In nucleotides, the CDR3 is TGCGCCAGCAGCTTGGTTGGCGGGAGTGTCAACGAGCAGTACTTC. Translating gives CASSLVGGSVNEQYF.

The chain recombines TRBV10-1 with TRBJ2-1; D is unclear. CDR1 and CDR2 from the germline V gene are WNHNN and SYGVQD (reference sequence). With 5 bases removed from V and 8 bases from J, the gap between germline ends came to 10 bases. CDR3 length: 12 amino acids. CDR3 sequence: CASSMETHEQFF. The CDR3 nucleotides read TGCGCCAGCAGTATGGAAACTCATGAGCAGTTCTTC.

This clone was observed once. The V gene is TRBV28, the J gene TRBJ2-1, with D uncertain. The germline V gene has CDR1 MDHEN and CDR2 SYDVKM. V dropped 6 bases and J dropped 2 bases, with 8 bases sitting between them. This CDR3 has 13 amino acids. This CDR3 is CASSGSTYNEQFF. The CDR3 DNA follows: TGTGCCAGCAGCGGCTCTACCTACAATGAGCAGTTCTTC.

The rearrangement links TRBV6-1 to TRBJ2-5; 12 nucleotides align to TRBD2. The CDR3 runs 14 residues. The germline CDR1 and CDR2 sequences are MNHNS and SASEGT. J gave up 5 bases and V 7 bases, and 5 bases lay outside the gene matches. The CDR3 spells CASKLAGGRETQYF. The CDR3 DNA follows: TGTGCCAGCAAGCTAGCGGGAGGGCGGGAGACCCAGTACTTC.

The V call is TRBV5-1, the J call TRBJ2-7, with 9 nucleotides matching TRBD1. Germline CDR1 and CDR2: SGHRS and YFSETQ. The CDR3 consists of 14 residues. V lost 4 bases to trimming and J lost 3 bases; unmatched junction nucleotides: 5. CDR3: CASSPDRGYYEQYF. The CDR3 nucleotides read TGCGCCAGCAGCCCGGACAGGGGATACTACGAGCAGTACTTC.